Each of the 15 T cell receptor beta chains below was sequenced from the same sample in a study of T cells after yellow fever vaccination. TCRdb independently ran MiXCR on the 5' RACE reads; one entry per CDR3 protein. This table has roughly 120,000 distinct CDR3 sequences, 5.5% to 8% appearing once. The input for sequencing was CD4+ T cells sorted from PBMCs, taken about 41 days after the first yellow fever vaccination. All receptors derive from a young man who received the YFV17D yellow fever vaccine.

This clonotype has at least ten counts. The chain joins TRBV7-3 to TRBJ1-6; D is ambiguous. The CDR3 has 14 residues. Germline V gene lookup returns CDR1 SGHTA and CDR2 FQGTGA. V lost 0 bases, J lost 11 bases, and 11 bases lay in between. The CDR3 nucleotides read TGTGCCAGCAGCTTAACGTTTGGGAAGGCACCCCTCCACTTT. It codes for CASSLTFGKAPLHF. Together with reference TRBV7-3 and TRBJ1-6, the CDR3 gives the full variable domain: GAGVSQTPSNKVTEKGKYVELRCDPISGHTALYWYRQSLGQGPEFLIYFQGTGAADDSGLPNDRFFAVRPEGSVSTLKIQRTERGDSAVYLCASSLTFGKAPLHFGNGTRLTVT.

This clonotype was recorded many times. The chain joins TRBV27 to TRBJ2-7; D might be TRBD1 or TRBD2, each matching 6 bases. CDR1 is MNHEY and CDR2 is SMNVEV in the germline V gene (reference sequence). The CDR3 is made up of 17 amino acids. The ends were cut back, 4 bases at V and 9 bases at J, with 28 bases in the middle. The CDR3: CASSSLVGGYHTTRQYF. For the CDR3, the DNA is TGTGCCAGCAGTTCTTTGGTGGGGGGCTACCATACCACCCGGCAGTACTTC.

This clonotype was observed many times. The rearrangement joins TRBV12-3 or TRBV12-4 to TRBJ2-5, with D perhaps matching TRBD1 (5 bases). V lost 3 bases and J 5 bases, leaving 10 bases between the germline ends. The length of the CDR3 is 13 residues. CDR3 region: CASSFGARETQYF. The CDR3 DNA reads TGTGCCAGCAGTTTTGGGGCGCGGGAGACCCAGTACTTC.

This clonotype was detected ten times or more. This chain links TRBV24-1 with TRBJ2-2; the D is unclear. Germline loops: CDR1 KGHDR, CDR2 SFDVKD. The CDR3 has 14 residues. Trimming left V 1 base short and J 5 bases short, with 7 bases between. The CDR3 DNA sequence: TGTGCCACCAGTGATTTTTCGACGACCGGGGAGCTGTTTTTT. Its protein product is CATSDFSTTGELFF.

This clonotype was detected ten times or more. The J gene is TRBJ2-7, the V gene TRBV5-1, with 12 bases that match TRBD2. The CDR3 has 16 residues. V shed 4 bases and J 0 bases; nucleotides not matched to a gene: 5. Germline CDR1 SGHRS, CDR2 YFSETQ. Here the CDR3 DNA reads TGCGCCAGCAGCCCGGGACTAGCGGGTCCCTCCTACGAGCAGTACTTC. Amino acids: CASSPGLAGPSYEQYF.

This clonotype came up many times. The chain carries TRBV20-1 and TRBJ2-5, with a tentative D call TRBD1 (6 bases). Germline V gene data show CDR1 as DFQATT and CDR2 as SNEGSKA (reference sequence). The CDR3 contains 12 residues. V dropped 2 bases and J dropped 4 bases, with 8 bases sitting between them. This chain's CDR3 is CSARQGGETQYF. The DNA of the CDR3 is TGCAGTGCTAGACAAGGGGGAGAGACCCAGTACTTC.

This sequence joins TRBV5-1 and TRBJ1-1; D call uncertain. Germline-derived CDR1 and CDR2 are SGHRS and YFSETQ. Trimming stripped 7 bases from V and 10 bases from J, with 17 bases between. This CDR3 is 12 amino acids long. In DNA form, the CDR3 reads TGCGCCAGCGGGCCGTTGAACAGTCCAGCTTTCTTT. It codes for CASGPLNSPAFF.

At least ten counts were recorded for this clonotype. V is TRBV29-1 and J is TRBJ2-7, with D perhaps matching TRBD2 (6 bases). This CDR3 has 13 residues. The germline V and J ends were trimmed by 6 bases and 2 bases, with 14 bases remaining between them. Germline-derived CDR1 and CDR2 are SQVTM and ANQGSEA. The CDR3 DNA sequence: TGCAGCGTCCGGGAGACGATCCCCTACGAGCAGTACTTC. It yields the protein CSVRETIPYEQYF.

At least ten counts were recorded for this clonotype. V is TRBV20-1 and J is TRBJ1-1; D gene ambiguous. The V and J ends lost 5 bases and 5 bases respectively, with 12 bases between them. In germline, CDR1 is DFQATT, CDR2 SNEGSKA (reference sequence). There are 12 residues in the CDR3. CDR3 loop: CSAYLRGTEAFF. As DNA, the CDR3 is TGCAGTGCTTACCTACGGGGAACTGAAGCTTTCTTT.

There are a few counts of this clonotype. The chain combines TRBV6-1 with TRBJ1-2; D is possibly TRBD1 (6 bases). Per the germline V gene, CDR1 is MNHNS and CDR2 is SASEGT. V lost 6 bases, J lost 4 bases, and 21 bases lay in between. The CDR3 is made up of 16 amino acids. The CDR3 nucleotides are TGTGCCAGCAGACCCCTCGGGGGGGGCCAACTCTATGGCTACACCTTC. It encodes CASRPLGGGQLYGYTF.

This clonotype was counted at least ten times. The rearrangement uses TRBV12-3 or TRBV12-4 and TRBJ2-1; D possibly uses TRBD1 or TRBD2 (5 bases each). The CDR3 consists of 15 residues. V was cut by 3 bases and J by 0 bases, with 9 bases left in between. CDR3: CASSFVGDSYNEQFF. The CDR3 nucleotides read TGTGCCAGCAGTTTCGTGGGGGACTCCTACAATGAGCAGTTCTTC.

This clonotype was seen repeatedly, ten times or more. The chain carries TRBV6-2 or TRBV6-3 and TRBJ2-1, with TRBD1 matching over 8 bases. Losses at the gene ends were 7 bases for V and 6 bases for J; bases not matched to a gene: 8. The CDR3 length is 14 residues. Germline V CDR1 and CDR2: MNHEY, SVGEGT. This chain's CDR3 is CASTRTGLSNEQFF. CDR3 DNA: TGTGCCAGCACCCGGACAGGGCTCAGCAATGAGCAGTTCTTC.

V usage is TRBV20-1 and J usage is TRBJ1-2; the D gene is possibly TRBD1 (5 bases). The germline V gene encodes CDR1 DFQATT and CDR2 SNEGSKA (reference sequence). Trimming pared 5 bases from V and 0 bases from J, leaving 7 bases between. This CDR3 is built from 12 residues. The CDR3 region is CSAETANYGYTF. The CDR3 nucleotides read TGCAGTGCTGAGACAGCTAACTATGGCTACACCTTC.

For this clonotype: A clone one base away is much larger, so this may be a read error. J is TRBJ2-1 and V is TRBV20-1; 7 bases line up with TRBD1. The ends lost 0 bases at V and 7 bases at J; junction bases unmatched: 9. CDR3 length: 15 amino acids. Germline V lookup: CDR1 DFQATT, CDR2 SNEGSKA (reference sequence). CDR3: CSARDRRQGDNEQFF. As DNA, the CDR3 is TGCAGTGCTAGAGATCGGAGACAGGGTGATAATGAGCAGTTCTTC.

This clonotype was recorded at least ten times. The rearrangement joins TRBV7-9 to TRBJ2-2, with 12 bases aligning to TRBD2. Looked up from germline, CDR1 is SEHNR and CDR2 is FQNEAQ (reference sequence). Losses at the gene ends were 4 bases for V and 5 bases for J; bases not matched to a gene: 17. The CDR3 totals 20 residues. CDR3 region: CASSSRTSGALKGRTGELFF. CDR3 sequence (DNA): TGTGCCAGCAGCTCCCGGACTAGCGGGGCCTTAAAAGGAAGGACCGGGGAGCTGTTTTTT.